This entry is about one TCR beta chain. This sample is part of a study of blood T cell repertoires in COVID-19. The assay was immunoSEQ multiplex PCR, and TCRdb's table has in-frame clones only and misses some. The table lists around 140,000 clones, about 87% of them singletons. This receptor was obtained from a man aged 45 to 65 who had recovered from COVID-19. The source material was peripheral blood.

The CDR3 nucleotides read TGTGCCAGCAGCTCGGGCAAGGGGCTTCGTTACGAGCAGTACTTC. It specifies CASSSGKGLRYEQYF. This sequence joins TRBV6-2 or TRBV6-3 and TRBJ2-7, with D possibly being TRBD1 (5 bases). The V gene lost 6 bases and the J gene lost 4 bases, with 19 bases spanning the gap. The CDR3 consists of 15 residues. Germline V gene lookup returns CDR1 MNHEY and CDR2 SVGEGT.